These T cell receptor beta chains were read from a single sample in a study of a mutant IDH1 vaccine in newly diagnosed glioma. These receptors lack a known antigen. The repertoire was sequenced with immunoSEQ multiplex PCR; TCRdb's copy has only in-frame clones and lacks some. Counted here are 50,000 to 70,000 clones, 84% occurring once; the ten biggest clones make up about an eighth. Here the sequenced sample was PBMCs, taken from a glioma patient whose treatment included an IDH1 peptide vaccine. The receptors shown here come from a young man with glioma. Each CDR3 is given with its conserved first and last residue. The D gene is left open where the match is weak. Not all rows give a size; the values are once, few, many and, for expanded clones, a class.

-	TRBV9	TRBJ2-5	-	CASSVGGPQETQYF	TGTGCCAGCAGCGTTGGGGGGCCTCAAGAGACCCAGTACTTC
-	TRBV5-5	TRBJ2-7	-	CASSWTLGEYEQYF	TGTGCCAGCAGCTGGACATTAGGGGAGTACGAGCAGTACTTC
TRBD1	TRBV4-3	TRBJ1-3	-	CASSQGKQGGNTIYF	TGCGCCAGCAGCCAAGGCAAACAGGGGGGAAACACCATATATTTT
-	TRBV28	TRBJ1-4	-	CASSLAGLELFF	TGTGCCAGCAGTTTAGCCGGCTTAGAACTGTTTTTT
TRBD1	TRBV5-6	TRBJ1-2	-	CASSFTGEYGYTF	TGTGCCAGCAGCTTCACAGGGGAGTATGGCTACACCTTC
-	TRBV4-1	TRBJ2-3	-	CASSQEGRITDTQYF	TGCGCCAGCAGCCAAGAGGGCAGAATCACAGATACGCAGTATTTT
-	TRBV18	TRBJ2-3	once	CASSPATRVSAQYF	TGTGCCAGCTCACCGGCCACCCGGGTGAGTGCGCAGTATTTT
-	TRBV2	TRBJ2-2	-	CASSGPYRGYTGELFF	TGTGCCAGCAGTGGGCCCTATCGGGGCTACACCGGGGAGCTGTTTTTT
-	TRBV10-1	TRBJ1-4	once	CASNGTINGEKLFF	TGCGCCAGCAACGGGACTATAAATGGGGAAAAACTGTTTTTT
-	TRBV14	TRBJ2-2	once	CASSPYYGIETGELFF	TGTGCCAGCAGCCCGTACTACGGGATTGAGACCGGGGAGCTGTTTTTT
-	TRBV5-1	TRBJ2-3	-	CASSPMGDVPTDTQYF	TGCGCCAGCAGCCCAATGGGGGACGTCCCCACAGATACGCAGTATTTT
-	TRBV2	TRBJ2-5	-	CASSRTFQETQYF	TGTGCCAGCAGCAGGACTTTTCAAGAGACCCAGTACTTC
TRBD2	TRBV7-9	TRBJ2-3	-	CASSRGLAGSTDTQYF	TGTGCCAGCAGCCGTGGACTAGCGGGCAGCACAGATACGCAGTATTTT
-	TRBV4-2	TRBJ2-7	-	CASSEDRRHEQYF	TGTGCCAGCAGCGAAGACAGGCGCCACGAGCAGTACTTC
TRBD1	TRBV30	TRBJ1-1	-	CAWSPTGGVRTEAFF	TGTGCCTGGAGTCCGACAGGGGGGGTAAGGACTGAAGCTTTCTTT
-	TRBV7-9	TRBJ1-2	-	CASSLRGARNYGYTF	TGTGCCAGCAGCTTAAGGGGGGCCCGAAACTATGGCTACACCTTC
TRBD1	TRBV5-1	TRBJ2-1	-	CASSLLGQAYNEQFF	TGCGCCAGCAGCTTGTTGGGACAGGCCTACAATGAGCAGTTCTTC
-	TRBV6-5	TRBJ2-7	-	CASSYYRWEQYF	TGTGCCAGCAGTTATTACCGTTGGGAGCAGTACTTC